This T cell receptor beta chain comes out of a study of molecular identifiers for immune sequencing clone quantification. On the study more broadly: Replicate RNA came from around 18,000 or 91,000 naive CD8 cells and was split five ways, and four parts were sequenced.

Study-wide points: Spike-in Jurkat TCR RNA from a single cell reportedly registered among about a million naive cells.

CDR3 length: 13 residues. Germline V gives CDR1 LNHDA, CDR2 SQIVND (reference sequence). Trimming stripped 5 bases from V and 9 bases from J, with 14 bases between. TCRdb reprocessed the PCR reads via MiXCR and lists one record per CDR3 protein. Among hundreds of thousands of distinct CDR3 sequences listed, 25% were seen once. Libraries used roughly 17,000 to 1,000,000 sorted naive CD8 T cells and 10%, 30% or 50% RNA input. The CD8+CD4-CCR7+CD45RA+ phenotype defined the sorted naive CD8 T cells. This clonotype showed up just a few times. Its cognate antigen is unknown. The receptor was isolated from a human donor in good health. Some libraries in this study had Jurkat cell RNA spiked in. Input material: naive CD8+ T cells from blood, with Jurkat cell RNA spiked in. This sample's subset: FACS-sorted CD8+CD4-CCR7+CD45RA+ naive T cells. V is TRBV19 and J is TRBJ2-1, with D maybe TRBD2 (6 bases). DNA of the CDR3: TGTGCCAGTAGTCATGGAGGGCAGGGTGAGCAGTTCTTC. It is translated as CASSHGGQGEQFF.